This entry lists 4 T cell receptor beta chains sequenced from one sample in a study of T cell responses to AZD1222 COVID-19 vaccine. Profiling relied on immunoSEQ multiplex PCR, and the TCRdb table lists in-frame clones only, not all of them. Counted here are approximately 82,000 clones, approximately 90% occurring once; the ten biggest clones make up roughly 5%. This sample comprised peripheral blood, obtained on day 0 of AZD1222 vaccination. Receptors were obtained from an adult in good health.

The sample holds one count of this clone. This chain uses TRBV24-1 with TRBJ2-3, with D possibly being TRBD1 (6 bases). CDR1 and CDR2 (germline): KGHDR, SFDVKD. The germline V and J ends were trimmed by 9 bases and 2 bases, with 8 bases remaining between them. CDR3 length: 12 amino acids. The CDR3 region is CATQGSTDTQYF. The CDR3 DNA reads as TGTGCCACCCAGGGGTCCACAGATACGCAGTATTTT.

The chain couples TRBV7-9 to TRBJ2-5; D is unresolved. This CDR3 has 11 residues. Trimming took off 3 bases at V and 2 bases at J, with 1 base between the two ends. Germline V lookup: CDR1 SEHNR, CDR2 FQNEAQ (reference sequence). The CDR3 is CASSFQETQYF. The CDR3 region has the DNA TGTGCCAGCAGCTTTCAAGAGACCCAGTACTTC.

This chain uses TRBV6-5 with TRBJ1-6; no clear D. CDR1 is MNHEY, CDR2 SVGAGI, per germline. V shed 0 bases and J shed 13 bases, with 16 bases lying between them. The CDR3 has 15 amino acids. The CDR3 protein is CASSYSRQTEYPLHF. The CDR3 bases are TGTGCCAGCAGTTACTCGCGTCAGACCGAATACCCCCTCCACTTT.

This clone occurred once. The chain is built from TRBV25-1 and TRBJ2-3, with 10 bases that match TRBD1. Germline V gene lookup returns CDR1 MGHDK and CDR2 SYGVNS. This CDR3 is 17 amino acids long. V shed 5 bases, J shed 0 bases, and the junction held 8 bases outside the gene matches. CDR3 protein: CASSLPGQGPSTDTQYF. The CDR3 DNA is TGTGCCAGCAGTCTACCGGGACAGGGGCCTAGCACAGATACGCAGTATTTT.